One sample yielded the 32 T cell receptor beta chains listed below, sequenced in a study of CD8+CD57+ T cells in acquired aplastic anemia. It was genomic DNA that served as the template for profiling TCR beta VDJ and CDR3. TCRdb reanalysed the reads using MiXCR and keeps one entry per CDR3 protein. The sample gives 150,000 to 200,000 distinct CDR3 sequences, 64% of which show up once; roughly 46% is in the top ten. Sequencing was carried out using sorted CD4+, CD8+, or CD8+CD57+ T cells (not recorded which) from PBMCs. The receptors shown here come from a human donor with severe aplastic anemia or a healthy control (not recorded which).

This clonotype was seen a few times. This chain joins TRBV20-1 and TRBJ2-3; unclear D gene. Trimming pared 1 base from V and 1 base from J, leaving 3 bases between. The CDR3 is 12 amino acids. Germline V gene data show CDR1 as DFQATT and CDR2 as SNEGSKA (reference sequence). CDR3 coding DNA: TGCAGTGCTAGAGGGGGCACAGATACGCAGTATTTT. This gives the protein CSARGGTDTQYF.

The chain combines TRBV20-1 with TRBJ1-1; possibly TRBD1 for D (6 bases). V was trimmed by 0 bases and J by 1 base, leaving 12 bases between them. Germline V lookup: CDR1 DFQATT, CDR2 SNEGSKA (reference sequence). This CDR3 spans 15 amino acids. CDR3 amino acids: CSARDSQGWNTEAFF. In nucleotides, the CDR3 is TGCAGTGCTAGAGATTCGCAGGGGTGGAACACTGAAGCTTTCTTT.

This clonotype was seen repeatedly, ten times or more. The chain combines TRBV18 with TRBJ1-5, with D possibly TRBD1 on 6 matching bases. V was pared by 3 bases and J by 13 bases, with 10 bases between. The CDR3 length is 11 residues. Germline CDR1 is KGHSH and CDR2 is LQKENI. In DNA form, the CDR3 reads TGTGCCAGCTCACCCGGGCAGGGGCAGCATTTT. It specifies CASSPGQGQHF.

This chain uses TRBV10-3 with TRBJ1-1; 7 bases are a match to TRBD1. The CDR3 covers 13 residues. Unmatched junction bases numbered 15, after V lost 11 bases and J lost 9 bases. Germline V gene lookup returns CDR1 ENHRY and CDR2 SYGVKD. The chain's CDR3 is CAGAGGKGAKAFF. The CDR3 nucleotides are TGTGCCGGAGCGGGGGGCAAGGGGGCAAAAGCTTTCTTT.

As to this clonotype: A junction end diverges from the germline sequence, so it may reflect a read error. This sequence joins TRBV20-1 and TRBJ2-5, with 7 bases lining up with TRBD2. Germline V gene sequence: CDR1 DFQATT, CDR2 SNEGSKA (reference sequence). The CDR3 is 11 residues long. This chain's CDR3 is CSAGGGETQDF. As DNA, the CDR3 is TGCAGTGCTGGGGGGGGGGAGACCCAGGACTTC.

The chain combines TRBV5-4 with TRBJ2-5; D gene unclear. V lost 1 base, J lost 2 bases, and 9 bases lay in between. Looked up from germline, CDR1 is SGHNT and CDR2 is YYREEE (reference sequence). The CDR3 contains 14 residues. The CDR3 is CASSLYQRQETQYF. CDR3 bases: TGTGCCAGCAGCTTGTACCAGCGACAAGAGACCCAGTACTTC.

This chain uses TRBV7-9 with TRBJ1-2, with 10 bases identical to TRBD1. With 2 bases clipped from V and 4 bases from J, the junction kept 4 bases outside the gene matches. CDR1 and CDR2 (germline): SEHNR, FQNEAQ (reference sequence). The CDR3 consists of 15 residues. The CDR3 DNA follows: TGTGCCAGCAGCTTAATCGGACAGGGGGGCTATGGCTACACCTTC. It specifies CASSLIGQGGYGYTF.

V is TRBV12-3 or TRBV12-4 and J is TRBJ2-7; 12 bases agree with TRBD2. J lost 1 base, V lost 5 bases, and 12 bases had no gene match. The length of the CDR3 is 18 residues. CDR3 amino acids: CASSEASATSGGSYEQYF. CDR3 bases: TGTGCCAGCAGTGAAGCGTCGGCTACTAGCGGGGGGTCCTACGAGCAGTACTTC.

The genes are TRBV7-3 and TRBJ2-3; TRBD2 matches 7 bases. The junction had 6 bases not matched to a gene; V was cut back by 5 bases and J by 1 base. The CDR3 is made up of 15 amino acids. Germline V lookup: CDR1 SGHTA, CDR2 FQGTGA. This chain's CDR3 is CASSTDSGGTDTQYF. The CDR3 region has the DNA TGTGCCAGCAGCACCGACAGCGGGGGCACAGATACGCAGTATTTT.

The V and J genes are TRBV25-1 and TRBJ2-5; D gene unclear. The CDR3 covers 15 residues. Trimming stripped 1 base from V and 5 bases from J, with 14 bases between. Germline CDR1 and CDR2: MGHDK and SYGVNS. CDR3 region: CASSESEYLGETQYF. The CDR3 DNA reads as TGTGCCAGCAGTGAATCGGAGTATCTGGGGGAGACCCAGTACTTC.

This clonotype appeared a single time. The chain links TRBV5-6 to TRBJ1-1; 8 bases are a match to TRBD1. Germline CDR1 is SGHDT and CDR2 is YYEEEE. The junction had 5 bases not matched to a gene; V was cut back by 2 bases and J by 2 bases. The CDR3 totals 15 residues. The DNA of the CDR3 is TGTGCCAGCAGCTTCGTGGACAGGGATAACACTGAAGCTTTCTTT. Translation: CASSFVDRDNTEAFF.

The chain uses TRBV19 and TRBJ1-2; possibly TRBD1 for D (6 bases). The CDR3 is made up of 13 amino acids. Germline V gives CDR1 LNHDA, CDR2 SQIVND (reference sequence). The ends were cut back, 7 bases at V and 1 base at J, with 10 bases in the middle. CDR3 sequence (DNA): TGTGCCAGTATAGGGGGATGTAACTATGGCTACACCTTC. Its translation is CASIGGCNYGYTF.

V gene TRBV7-2 combines with J gene TRBJ2-7; TRBD2 agrees at 9 bases. V was pared by 6 bases and J by 2 bases, with 2 bases of the junction left unmatched. This CDR3 contains 13 residues. The germline V gene has CDR1 SGHTA and CDR2 FQGNSA. CDR3 nucleotide sequence: TGTGCCAGCAGTTCTAGCGGGGCCTACGAGCAGTACTTC. Amino acids: CASSSSGAYEQYF.

The gene calls are TRBV7-2 and TRBJ1-6, with a possible D match to TRBD1 (6 bases). Germline loops: CDR1 SGHTA, CDR2 FQGNSA. There are 16 residues in the CDR3. The ends were cut back, 6 bases at V and 10 bases at J, with 22 bases in the middle. CDR3 nucleotide sequence: TGTGCCAGCAGAAACGGAGCGGGGGGCGAGGGATCACCCCTCCACTTT. Translating it yields CASRNGAGGEGSPLHF.

The genes are TRBV7-9 and TRBJ2-3; D may be TRBD1 or TRBD2 (5 bases each). The V gene's germline CDR1 is SEHNR and CDR2 FQNEAQ (reference sequence). The CDR3 totals 14 residues. V dropped 5 bases and J dropped 4 bases, with 13 bases sitting between them. The CDR3 region is CASSPDLGADTQYF. CDR3 coding DNA: TGTGCCAGCAGCCCCGACCTGGGGGCAGATACGCAGTATTTT.

V is TRBV2 and J is TRBJ2-7, with 8 positions matching TRBD1. The CDR3 is 14 amino acids. CDR1 is SNHLY and CDR2 is FYNNEI in the germline V gene. After removal of 3 bases from V and 0 bases from J, the junction contained 1 base not matched to a gene. This CDR3 is CASSEGQVSYEQYF. The CDR3 nucleotides read TGTGCCAGCAGTGAGGGACAGGTCTCCTACGAGCAGTACTTC.

The sample holds many counts of this clonotype. The chain links TRBV7-9 to TRBJ2-2; TRBD2 might be the D (7 bases). V was cut by 0 bases and J by 7 bases, with 15 bases left in between. Germline CDR1 SEHNR, CDR2 FQNEAQ (reference sequence). The CDR3 consists of 16 residues. CDR3 DNA sequence: TGTGCCAGCAGCTTAGCTCCGGGGGGCTACGGCGGGGAGCTGTTTTTT. It codes for CASSLAPGGYGGELFF.

The rearrangement links TRBV7-8 to TRBJ2-1; possible D gene TRBD1, 5 bases. Germline V lookup: CDR1 SGHVS, CDR2 FQNEAQ. V lost 5 bases to trimming and J lost 8 bases, with 19 bases between them. The CDR3 has 15 residues. The CDR3 DNA reads TGTGCCAGCAGCCAACGTGGGCAGGGTCGGGATGAGCAGTTCTTC. Amino acid sequence: CASSQRGQGRDEQFF.

The V call is TRBV7-6, the J call TRBJ2-3; D is ambiguous. Germline CDR1 reads SGHVS; CDR2 reads FNYEAQ. V was cut by 1 base and J by 4 bases, with 9 bases left in between. There are 14 residues in the CDR3. CDR3 nucleotides: TGTGCCAGCAGCTTAGTGCCTGCCGCAGATACGCAGTATTTT. This codes for CASSLVPAADTQYF.

The rearrangement joins TRBV24-1 to TRBJ1-1; weak D call: TRBD1 (6 bases). The germline CDR1 and CDR2 sequences are KGHDR and SFDVKD. This CDR3 spans 16 amino acids. Trimming removed 2 bases from V and 5 bases from J, with 17 bases in between. As DNA, the CDR3 is TGTGCCACCAGTGATTATCGTGAGCAGGGGATTACTGAAGCTTTCTTT. Protein: CATSDYREQGITEAFF.

V gene TRBV10-3 combines with J gene TRBJ1-5; TRBD1 matches at 8 bases. From germline, CDR1 is ENHRY and CDR2 SYGVKD. This CDR3 is built from 13 residues. V was pared by 10 bases and J by 3 bases, with 5 bases of the junction left unmatched. The CDR3 nucleotides are TGTGCCACCGGACAGGGCAACAATCAGCCCCAGCATTTT. Amino acid sequence: CATGQGNNQPQHF.

V gene TRBV7-2 combines with J gene TRBJ1-1; 9 bases are shared with TRBD1. The CDR3 has 15 residues. Germline trimming cut 5 bases from V and 5 bases from J; bases unmatched to any gene: 9. CDR1 and CDR2 from the germline V gene are SGHTA and FQGNSA. The chain's CDR3 is CASSHRTGAWTEAFF. The CDR3 nucleotides read TGTGCCAGCAGCCACCGGACAGGGGCTTGGACTGAAGCTTTCTTT.

This chain uses TRBV7-9 with TRBJ1-2; 9 bases match TRBD1. Germline V lookup: CDR1 SEHNR, CDR2 FQNEAQ (reference sequence). V dropped 3 bases and J dropped 3; count of bases not matched to a gene: 2. CDR3 size: 14 residues. For the CDR3, the DNA is TGTGCCAGCAGCTTGACAGGGGGTGACTATGGCTACACCTTC. It is translated as CASSLTGGDYGYTF.

The rearrangement links TRBV24-1 to TRBJ2-3; D possibly corresponds to TRBD2 (6 bases). CDR1 KGHDR and CDR2 SFDVKD come from the germline V gene. The CDR3 has 14 amino acids. Trimming cost V 6 bases and J 5 bases, with 14 bases left between them. The CDR3 here is CATSPSARGDTQYF. The CDR3 bases are TGTGCCACCAGTCCTAGCGCGAGGGGAGATACGCAGTATTTT.

This chain links TRBV5-1 with TRBJ2-1, with TRBD1 matching 7 bases. CDR3 length: 14 residues. Trimming at V came to 4 bases and at J to 5 bases, leaving 6 bases not matched to a gene. Per the germline V gene, CDR1 is SGHRS and CDR2 is YFSETQ. The CDR3 protein is CASSTGQSNNEQFF. DNA for the CDR3: TGCGCCAGCAGCACGGGACAGAGCAACAATGAGCAGTTCTTC.

The chain employs TRBV7-3 and TRBJ2-7, with 8 bases that match TRBD1. The junction had 12 bases not matched to a gene; V was cut back by 5 bases and J by 6 bases. This CDR3 contains 15 residues. Germline assignment: CDR1 SGHTA and CDR2 FQGTGA. The CDR3 DNA reads TGTGCCAGCAGCCTCGGGACAGGTTGGGCTGGCGAGCAGTACTTC. As protein: CASSLGTGWAGEQYF.

The J gene is TRBJ2-2, the V gene TRBV7-9; D is ambiguous. The V gene lost 4 bases and the J gene lost 5 bases, with 20 bases spanning the gap. The CDR3 is 17 residues long. Germline V gives CDR1 SEHNR, CDR2 FQNEAQ (reference sequence). CDR3 residues: CASSWFHTSRETGELFF. The CDR3 region has the DNA TGTGCCAGCAGCTGGTTCCACACCTCCCGTGAAACCGGGGAGCTGTTTTTT. The variable domain in full, completed from reference TRBV7-9 and TRBJ2-2, reads DTGVSQNPRHKITKRGQNVTFRCDPISEHNRLYWYRQTLGQGPEFLTYFQNEAQLEKSRLLSDRFSAERPKGSFSTLEIQRTEQGDSAMYLCASSWFHTSRETGELFFGEGSRLTVL.

The chain employs TRBV6-1 and TRBJ2-7, with D unclear. This CDR3 contains 13 residues. Trimming stripped 3 bases from V and 4 bases from J, with 10 bases between. Germline V gene data show CDR1 as MNHNS and CDR2 as SASEGT. The CDR3 loop is CASSENKIYEQYF. CDR3 DNA: TGTGCCAGCAGTGAGAACAAGATATACGAGCAGTACTTC.

This clonotype was observed many times. The V and J genes are TRBV4-1 and TRBJ2-1, with 8 positions matching TRBD2. V lost 4 bases and J lost 8; bases outside the gene matches: 4. The CDR3 length is 13 residues. CDR1 and CDR2 (germline): MGHRA, YSYEKL. Written as DNA, the CDR3 is TGCGCCAGCAGCCTCGGGAGGGGTGATGAGCAGTTCTTC. Protein product: CASSLGRGDEQFF.

The chain carries TRBV7-2 and TRBJ1-6, with D perhaps TRBD1 (5 bases). The germline V and J ends were trimmed by 5 bases and 9 bases, with 23 bases remaining between them. The CDR3 has 17 amino acids. CDR1 and CDR2 (germline): SGHTA, FQGNSA. The CDR3 nucleotides read TGTGCCAGCAGCACCAACCCGAAACTAGGGGCGGGTTCACCCCTCCACTTT. Translation: CASSTNPKLGAGSPLHF.

This chain connects TRBV20-1 to TRBJ1-1, with D maybe TRBD1 (5 bases). The CDR3 has 12 amino acids. The V end was cut by 0 bases, the J end by 6 bases, with 8 bases between. Germline CDR1 DFQATT, CDR2 SNEGSKA (reference sequence). CDR3 DNA sequence: TGCAGTGCTAGAGAGTGGGGGGCTGAAGCTTTCTTT. Its protein is CSAREWGAEAFF.

The sample holds a few counts of this clonotype. The J gene is TRBJ2-7, the V gene TRBV9, with TRBD1 as a possible D gene (6 bases). Germline assignment: CDR1 SGDLS and CDR2 YYNGEE. Trimming cost V 0 bases and J 2 bases, with 12 bases left between them. CDR3 size: 15 residues. CDR3 residues: CASSVGGGYPYEQYF. In DNA, the CDR3 is TGTGCCAGCAGCGTAGGAGGGGGTTATCCCTACGAGCAGTACTTC. The full variable domain, with the rest looked up from reference TRBV9 and TRBJ2-7, is DSGVTQTPKHLITATGQRVTLRCSPRSGDLSVYWYQQSLDQGLQFLIQYYNGEERAKGNILERFSAQQFPDLHSELNLSSLELGDSALYFCASSVGGGYPYEQYFGPGTRLTVT.